The present TCR beta chain was sequenced within a study of B cell selection in AIRE deficiency. Findings of the study overall: Shared Treg sequences were biased toward short CDR3s with few non-templated nucleotide insertions. AIRE-deficient Tconv and Treg repertoires matched healthy donors in TCRBV, CDR3 length, diversity.

Regulatory T cells were sorted as CD4+CD25hiCD127low/negative. The protocol was immunoSEQ multiplex PCR, while the TCRdb copy is restricted to in-frame clones and leaves out a portion. Here the sample spans 13,000 to 15,000 clones, 90% to 95% being singletons. Trimming pared 6 bases from V and 6 bases from J, leaving 12 bases between. CDR1 and CDR2 (germline): SGHNT, YYREEE (reference sequence). CDR3 length: 13 amino acids. This clone was detected a few times. The antigen remains undetermined. The rearrangement joins TRBV5-4 to TRBJ1-4; D gene uncertain. The receptor's source is a human donor with AIRE deficiency. The sequencing sample was made of Tregs sorted from PBMCs. Here the CDR3 DNA reads TGTGCCAGCAAAAACTTATCGGATGAAAAACTGTTTTTT. This sequence encodes CASKNLSDEKLFF.